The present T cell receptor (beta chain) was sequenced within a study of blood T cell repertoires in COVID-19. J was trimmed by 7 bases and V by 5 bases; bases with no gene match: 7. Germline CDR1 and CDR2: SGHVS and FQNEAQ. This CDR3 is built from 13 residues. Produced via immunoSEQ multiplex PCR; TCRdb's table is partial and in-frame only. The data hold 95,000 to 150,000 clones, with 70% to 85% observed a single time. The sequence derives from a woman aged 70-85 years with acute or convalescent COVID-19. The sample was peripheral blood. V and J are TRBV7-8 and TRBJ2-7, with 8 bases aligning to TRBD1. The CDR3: CASSTDRAGEQYV. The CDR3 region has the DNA TGTGCCAGCAGCACGGACAGGGCAGGGGAGCAGTACGTC.